Given below is one TCR beta chain in context. This clone has just one count. It has no known antigen specificity. No clone much larger than this one lies a single base away; base qualities are absent. The entry originates in a study of blood T cell repertoires in COVID-19 (dated by TCRdb to 2018 to 2020). Notes on the research overall: Samples from collaborators originated in the United States, Italy and Spain and spanned both the acute and convalescent phases of COVID-19. The prospective study material was composed of cDNA or gDNA derived from T cells, B-cell-depleted T cells, or PBMCs. Deeply sampled blood TCRbeta repertoires from subjects exposed to, actively infected with, or recovered from COVID-19 were included in the dataset. The repertoires were released in a freely available public database meant as a resource for research on the immune response to SARS-CoV-2. The samples were drawn from the first 160 participants of the ongoing ImmuneRACE study and from under 1,500 subjects provided by 6 global collaborators. A de-identified subject ID, COVID-19 status, age in years and sex were almost always included in the sample metadata. Where HLA class I and class II types were available, the types were taken from metadata supplied by the sample provider, not from assay-based typing. The investigation overall reported the following: How much clinical and demographic metadata was included differed by source and by participant, and the metadata was provided uncurated.

Participants in the prospective study were enrolled through a virtual design, were aged roughly 18 to 100 years, and lived in approximately 24 United States geographic areas. To assign participants to cohorts, the prospective study relied on clinical history that participants themselves reported in a screening survey and a study questionnaire. Each participant in the prospective study had whole blood, serum and a nasopharyngeal or oropharyngeal swab collected by mobile phlebotomists. Over an approximately 2-month period, participants in the prospective study had the option of providing additional blood draws and questionnaires. Blood samples from the prospective study were shipped frozen or at room temperature prior to DNA extraction. TCRbeta CDR3 regions were amplified from genomic DNA by means of the immunoSEQ Assay, a bias-controlled multiplex PCR. For the original study's pipeline: Nucleated cell counts per sample were estimated from amplification of reference gene primers within the assay. To quantify the absolute abundance of each unique TCRbeta CDR3 rearrangement, sequence reads were collapsed and filtered. For each sample, productive Simpson clonality was calculated as the square root of Simpson's diversity index over productive rearrangements. TCRdb provides this immuneACCESS table in a form limited to in-frame rearrangements. Some clones are lacking; in checked studies, under half of them reflect an unresolved V gene, and why the rest are absent is not known. The D gene and trimming were derived from the DNA, and the V and J assignments and clone size from that table. This sample is represented by 300,000 to 500,000 clones; roughly 86% of them were singletons. Roughly 2% of the sample is taken by the ten largest.

A distance of 8 bases separates the germline ends of V and J, which lose 2 bases and 1 base respectively. Including the terminal cysteine and phenylalanine, the CDR3 comprises 14 residues. The only DNA kept is the CDR3, 42 bases in frame from the first base. CDR1 is given as MGHRA and CDR2 as YSYEKL, both from the germline V gene. The clonotype originates from a woman aged 40-49 years with acute COVID-19. The chain joins TRBV4-1 to TRBJ2-5, with TRBD1 tentatively as D gene (6 bases match). Sequencing was carried out using PBMCs or T cells enriched from blood (not recorded which). The CDR3 in this case is CASSQQQGQETQYF. At the DNA level, the sequence is TGCGCCAGCAGCCAACAACAGGGCCAAGAGACCCAGTACTTC.